This T cell receptor beta chain was obtained from a study of blood T cell repertoires in COVID-19. V was shortened by 4 bases and J by 3 bases, with 10 bases between the two germline ends. Germline CDR1 reads SGHDT; CDR2 reads YYEEEE. The CDR3 loop spans 14 amino acids. Data came from immunoSEQ multiplex PCR; TCRdb stores just in-frame clones and leaves some out. The sample shows 90,000 to 150,000 clones, around three quarters of them seen only once. The origin of this receptor is a woman aged 80 or older with acute or convalescent COVID-19. The material sequenced was peripheral blood. The V call is TRBV5-6, the J call TRBJ1-4; D not resolved. Here the CDR3 DNA reads TGTGCCAGCAGCCGACGGGAAGCTAATGAAAAACTGTTTTTT. Its translation: CASSRREANEKLFF.